Listed below are T cell receptor beta chains from one sample, sequenced in a study of shared clonotypes between healthy human individuals. Using immunoSEQ multiplex PCR, the repertoire was profiled, and TCRdb retains in-frame clones only, with some absent. This table holds approximately 92,000 clones, 60% to 75% found once. The sample taken for sequencing was memory CD8+ T cells sorted from blood. These receptors all stem from a man aged 30 to 39 in good health. Both conserved end residues are part of each CDR3. Each record gives: V gene, clone size, D gene, J gene, CDR3 protein, CDR3 DNA. A D gene is named only where the DNA matches it firmly. Size is stated for part of the rows, as once, few or many counts, or as a class when the clone is expanded.

V: TRBV2
size: .
D: TRBD2
J: TRBJ2-1
CDR3: CASSVGLVEFF
DNA: TGTGCCAGCAGTGTGGGACTAGTTGAGTTCTTC

V: TRBV11-2
size: once
D: .
J: TRBJ1-5
CDR3: CASSLDGQLSEPQHF
DNA: TGTGCCAGCAGCCTGGACGGCCAGTTATCAGAGCCCCAGCATTTT

V: TRBV27
size: .
D: .
J: TRBJ2-6
CDR3: CASSLLSNSGANVLTF
DNA: TGTGCCAGCAGTTTACTGTCGAACTCTGGGGCCAACGTCCTGACTTTC

V: TRBV19
size: .
D: .
J: TRBJ1-1
CDR3: CASSILAARNTEAFF
DNA: .

V: TRBV27
size: .
D: TRBD2
J: TRBJ2-5
CDR3: CASSQAGVQETQYF
DNA: TGTGCCAGCAGCCAAGCGGGAGTTCAAGAGACCCAGTACTTC

V: TRBV11-2
size: .
D: TRBD2
J: TRBJ2-7
CDR3: CASSLLSGTTDEQYF
DNA: TGTGCCAGCAGCCTGCTATCCGGGACTACAGACGAGCAGTACTTC

V: TRBV5-6
size: .
D: TRBD1
J: TRBJ2-1
CDR3: CASSVQGRNEQFF
DNA: TGTGCCAGCAGCGTACAGGGGCGGAATGAGCAGTTCTTC

V: TRBV28
size: .
D: TRBD2
J: TRBJ2-1
CDR3: CASSFPSGSSSEQFF
DNA: TGTGCCAGCAGTTTTCCAAGCGGGAGTTCTTCTGAGCAGTTCTTC

V: TRBV29-1
size: .
D: TRBD2
J: TRBJ2-7
CDR3: CSVRTSGSYEQYF
DNA: TGCAGCGTCCGGACTAGCGGGAGCTACGAGCAGTACTTC

V: TRBV5-4
size: .
D: .
J: TRBJ2-5
CDR3: CASSLAFEETQYF
DNA: TGTGCCAGCAGCTTGGCTTTCGAAGAGACCCAGTACTTC

V: TRBV27
size: many
D: TRBD1
J: TRBJ2-7
CDR3: CASSLGRGTSEQYF
DNA: TGTGCCAGCAGCTTGGGCAGGGGGACCTCCGAGCAGTACTTC

V: TRBV7-3
size: .
D: .
J: TRBJ2-2
CDR3: CASSLITGVGTGELFF
DNA: TGTGCCAGCAGCTTAATAACGGGAGTAGGCACCGGGGAGCTGTTTTTT

V: TRBV6-5
size: many
D: .
J: TRBJ1-2
CDR3: CASTPLGGNYGYTF
DNA: TGTGCCAGCACCCCCTTGGGGGGGAACTATGGCTACACCTTC

V: TRBV27
size: .
D: .
J: TRBJ2-7
CDR3: CASSSVGLYEQYF
DNA: TGTGCCAGCAGTTCGGTGGGTTTATACGAGCAGTACTTC

V: TRBV7-8
size: .
D: .
J: TRBJ2-2
CDR3: CASSLVGSGELFF
DNA: TGTGCCAGCAGCTTAGTCGGCTCTGGGGAGCTGTTTTTT

V: TRBV6-5
size: .
D: TRBD2
J: TRBJ2-5
CDR3: CASSPVAGGQETQYF
DNA: TGTGCCAGCAGCCCCGTCGCGGGAGGGCAGGAGACCCAGTACTTC

V: TRBV4-2
size: few
D: .
J: TRBJ2-7
CDR3: CASSQGLPDSTYEQYF
DNA: TGTGCCAGCAGCCAAGGCCTACCCGATTCAACCTACGAGCAGTACTTC

V: TRBV14
size: once
D: .
J: TRBJ2-1
CDR3: CASSRATNLGEQFF
DNA: TGTGCCAGCAGCCGAGCCACTAACTTGGGTGAGCAGTTCTTC

V: TRBV25-1
size: .
D: .
J: TRBJ2-2
CDR3: CASNRNTGELFF
DNA: TGTGCCAGCAACAGGAACACCGGGGAGCTGTTTTTT

V: TRBV2
size: .
D: TRBD1
J: TRBJ2-3
CDR3: CASRRGQGLSSTDTQYF
DNA: TGTGCCAGCAGACGGGGACAGGGATTATCTAGCACAGATACGCAGTATTTT

V: TRBV27
size: .
D: .
J: TRBJ1-2
CDR3: CASSLSGGNYGYTF
DNA: TGTGCCAGCAGTTTATCGGGGGGAAACTATGGCTACACCTTC

V: TRBV2
size: .
D: .
J: TRBJ1-1
CDR3: CASSESWGNTEAFF
DNA: TGTGCCAGCAGTGAATCTTGGGGGAACACTGAAGCTTTCTTT

V: TRBV19
size: .
D: TRBD2
J: TRBJ2-5
CDR3: CASSIRTSGLETQYF
DNA: TGTGCCAGTAGTATCAGGACTAGCGGCCTAGAGACCCAGTACTTC

V: TRBV27
size: .
D: .
J: TRBJ1-3
CDR3: CASSLGPSGNTIYF
DNA: TGTGCCAGCAGTTTAGGTCCGTCTGGAAACACCATATATTTT

V: TRBV2
size: .
D: TRBD2
J: TRBJ2-1
CDR3: CASTQGLAGDEQFF
DNA: TGTGCCAGCACCCAAGGACTAGCGGGAGATGAGCAGTTCTTC

V: TRBV4-3
size: .
D: .
J: TRBJ2-1
CDR3: CASSQGVPFSYNEQFF
DNA: TGCGCCAGCAGCCAAGGTGTCCCCTTCTCCTACAATGAGCAGTTCTTC

V: TRBV5-8
size: .
D: .
J: TRBJ2-7
CDR3: CASLRTPSYEQYF
DNA: TGTGCCAGCCTTCGGACACCTTCCTACGAGCAGTACTTC

V: TRBV27
size: .
D: TRBD2
J: TRBJ2-7
CDR3: CASRMGGFGYEQYF
DNA: TGTGCCAGCAGAATGGGGGGGTTTGGGTACGAGCAGTACTTC

V: TRBV10-2
size: few
D: .
J: TRBJ2-7
CDR3: CASSGQLGKQYF
DNA: TGCGCCAGCAGTGGGCAGCTCGGGAAGCAGTACTTC

V: TRBV11-2
size: .
D: TRBD2
J: TRBJ2-7
CDR3: CASSLVLLSGSNFEQYF
DNA: TGTGCCAGCAGCTTAGTCCTCCTTAGCGGGAGCAATTTCGAGCAGTACTTC

V: TRBV9
size: .
D: .
J: TRBJ2-5
CDR3: CASSLAREVETQYF
DNA: TGTGCCAGCAGCCTAGCGAGGGAAGTAGAGACCCAGTACTTC

V: TRBV19
size: .
D: .
J: TRBJ2-1
CDR3: CASSISPGNEQFF
DNA: TGTGCCAGTAGTATATCGCCGGGTAATGAGCAGTTCTTC

V: TRBV2
size: .
D: TRBD2
J: TRBJ2-1
CDR3: CASRGQSGRAGNEQFF
DNA: TGTGCCAGCAGGGGCCAGAGCGGGAGGGCCGGGAATGAGCAGTTCTTC

V: TRBV29-1
size: .
D: TRBD2
J: TRBJ2-1
CDR3: CSVEREIGNEQFF
DNA: TGCAGCGTTGAGCGGGAGATAGGGAATGAGCAGTTCTTC

V: TRBV2
size: .
D: .
J: TRBJ2-3
CDR3: CASSESGGTDTQYF
DNA: TGTGCCAGCAGTGAGTCGGGAGGCACAGATACGCAGTATTTT

V: TRBV14
size: .
D: .
J: TRBJ2-7
CDR3: CASSQGSGFSYEQYF
DNA: TGTGCCAGCAGCCAAGGCTCAGGGTTCTCCTACGAGCAGTACTTC

V: TRBV5-1
size: .
D: .
J: TRBJ1-3
CDR3: CASRRDSGNTIYF
DNA: TGCGCCAGCCGGCGGGACTCTGGAAACACCATATATTTT

V: TRBV4-1
size: .
D: .
J: TRBJ1-2
CDR3: CASSQLSSGFYGYTF
DNA: TGCGCCAGCAGCCAGTTATCCTCCGGCTTCTATGGCTACACCTTC

V: TRBV18
size: .
D: TRBD2
J: TRBJ2-1
CDR3: CASSPTSGMSNEQFF
DNA: TGTGCCAGCTCACCGACTAGCGGTATGTCGAATGAGCAGTTCTTC

V: TRBV1
size: few
D: .
J: TRBJ2-7
CDR3: CTSSQDGLATYEQYF
DNA: TGCACCAGCAGCCAAGATGGTCTAGCTACCTACGAGCAGTACTTC

V: TRBV5-4
size: .
D: TRBD1
J: TRBJ2-1
CDR3: CASSREYRGNEQFF
DNA: TGTGCCAGCAGCCGCGAATACAGGGGGAATGAGCAGTTCTTC

V: TRBV18
size: .
D: TRBD1
J: TRBJ1-1
CDR3: CASSPTPGDRLNTEAFF
DNA: TGTGCCAGCTCCCCGACGCCGGGGGACAGGCTGAACACTGAAGCTTTCTTT

V: TRBV2
size: .
D: .
J: TRBJ2-7
CDR3: CAILPGQRSYEQYF
DNA: TGTGCCATCTTGCCGGGACAACGATCCTACGAGCAGTACTTC

V: TRBV7-9
size: .
D: .
J: TRBJ2-7
CDR3: CASSLSLRASSYEQYF
DNA: TGTGCCAGCAGCTTATCCCTCAGGGCCAGCTCCTACGAGCAGTACTTC

V: TRBV7-2
size: .
D: .
J: TRBJ2-1
CDR3: CASSSSTPSYNEQFF
DNA: TGTGCCAGCAGCTCGTCCACGCCCTCCTACAATGAGCAGTTCTTC

V: TRBV9
size: .
D: .
J: TRBJ2-2
CDR3: CASSAENTGELFF
DNA: TGTGCCAGCAGCGCAGAGAACACCGGGGAGCTGTTTTTT

V: TRBV7-9
size: .
D: TRBD2
J: TRBJ2-7
CDR3: CASSGSLSYEQYF
DNA: TGTGCCAGTAGCGGGAGTCTTTCCTACGAGCAGTACTTC

V: TRBV6-6
size: .
D: .
J: TRBJ2-2
CDR3: CASSSYPSGTGELFF
DNA: TGTGCCAGCAGCTCGTATCCGTCGGGGACCGGGGAGCTGTTTTTT

V: TRBV10-2
size: .
D: TRBD2
J: TRBJ2-7
CDR3: CASSIPDPAGGPREQYF
DNA: TGCGCCAGCAGCATACCTGACCCAGCGGGAGGGCCGCGCGAGCAGTACTTC

V: TRBV7-2
size: .
D: .
J: TRBJ2-7
CDR3: CASSSRVSGYEQYF
DNA: TGTGCCAGCAGCTCCCGGGTTAGCGGCTACGAGCAGTACTTC